This T cell receptor (beta chain) was recovered during a study of T cells in Graves' hyperthyroidism and ophthalmopathy. Study outcomes and limitations: With a median lead of approximately 6 months before onset, the model predicted ophthalmopathy. Most clonotypes that expanded in the thyroid above 0.001 also showed up in blood.

At least ten counts were recorded for this clonotype. Its cognate antigen is unknown. The CDR3 has 15 residues. V lost 8 bases to trimming and J lost 6 bases; unmatched junction nucleotides: 12. Authors of the study amplified TCR beta CDR3 regions from RNA transcripts. The HTBI primer set was used in a first-round RT-PCR of the TCR CDR3. In TCRdb, the multiplex PCR reads were re-called with MiXCR into one record per CDR3 protein. The sample holds about 290,000 distinct CDR3 sequences, about 14% seen once. Patients with uncontrolled infections, other autoimmune diseases, pregnancy or lactation were excluded.

The chain employs TRBV12-3 or TRBV12-4 and TRBJ1-2; 10 nucleotides line up with TRBD1. The sequencing input was blood. The sequence derives from a woman in her twenties or thirties with Graves' hyperthyroidism that later progressed to Graves' ophthalmopathy. Here the CDR3 reads CASGRTGTGVDGYTF. The CDR3 nucleotides read TGTGCCAGCGGACGGACCGGGACAGGGGTCGATGGCTACACCTTC.